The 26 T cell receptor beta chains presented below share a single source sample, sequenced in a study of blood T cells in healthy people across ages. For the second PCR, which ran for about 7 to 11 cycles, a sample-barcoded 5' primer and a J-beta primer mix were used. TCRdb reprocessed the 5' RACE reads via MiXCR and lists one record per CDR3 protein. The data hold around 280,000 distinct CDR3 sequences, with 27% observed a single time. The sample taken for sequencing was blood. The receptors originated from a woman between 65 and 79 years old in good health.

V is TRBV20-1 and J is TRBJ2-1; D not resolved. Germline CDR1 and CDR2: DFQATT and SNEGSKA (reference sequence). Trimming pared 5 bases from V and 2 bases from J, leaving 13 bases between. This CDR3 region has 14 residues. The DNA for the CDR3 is TGCAGTGCTCTGTACACCAACGCCTACAATGAGCAGTTCTTC. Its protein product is CSALYTNAYNEQFF.

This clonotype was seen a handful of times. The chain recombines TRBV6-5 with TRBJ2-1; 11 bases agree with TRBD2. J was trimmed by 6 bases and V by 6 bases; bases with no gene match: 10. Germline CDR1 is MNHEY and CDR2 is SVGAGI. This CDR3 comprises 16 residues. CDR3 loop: CASSLVPGLAANEQFF. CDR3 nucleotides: TGTGCCAGCAGCCTCGTCCCGGGACTAGCGGCCAATGAGCAGTTCTTC.

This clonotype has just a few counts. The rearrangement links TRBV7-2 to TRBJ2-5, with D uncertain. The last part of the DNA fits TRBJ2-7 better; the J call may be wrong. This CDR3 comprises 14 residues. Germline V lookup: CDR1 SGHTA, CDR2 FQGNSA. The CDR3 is CASSLAAHSYEQYF. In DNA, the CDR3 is TGTGCCAGCAGCTTAGCCGCCCACTCCTACGAGCAGTACTTC.

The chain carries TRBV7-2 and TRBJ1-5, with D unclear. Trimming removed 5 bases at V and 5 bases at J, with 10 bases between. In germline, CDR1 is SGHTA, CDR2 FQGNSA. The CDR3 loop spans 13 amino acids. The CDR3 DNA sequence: TGTGCCAGCAGCCTCCAGTGGGATCAGCCCCAGCATTTT. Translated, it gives CASSLQWDQPQHF.

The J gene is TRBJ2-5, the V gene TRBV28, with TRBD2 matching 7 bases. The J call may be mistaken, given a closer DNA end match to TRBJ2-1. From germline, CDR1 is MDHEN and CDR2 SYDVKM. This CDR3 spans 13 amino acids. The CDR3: CASGLADSHEQFF. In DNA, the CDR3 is TGTGCCAGCGGGCTAGCGGACTCACATGAGCAGTTCTTC.

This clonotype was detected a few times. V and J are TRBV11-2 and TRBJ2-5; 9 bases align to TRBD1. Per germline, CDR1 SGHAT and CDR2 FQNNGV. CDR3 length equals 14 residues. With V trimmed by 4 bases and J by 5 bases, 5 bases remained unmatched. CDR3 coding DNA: TGTGCCAGCAGCTCGGACAGGGGTGGGGAGACCCAGTACTTC. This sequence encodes CASSSDRGGETQYF.

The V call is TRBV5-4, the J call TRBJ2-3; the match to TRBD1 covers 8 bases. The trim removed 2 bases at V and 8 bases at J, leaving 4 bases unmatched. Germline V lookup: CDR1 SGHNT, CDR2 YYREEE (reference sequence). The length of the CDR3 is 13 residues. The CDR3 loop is CASSLQGVGTQYF. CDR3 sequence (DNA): TGTGCCAGCAGCTTACAGGGGGTAGGTACGCAGTATTTT.

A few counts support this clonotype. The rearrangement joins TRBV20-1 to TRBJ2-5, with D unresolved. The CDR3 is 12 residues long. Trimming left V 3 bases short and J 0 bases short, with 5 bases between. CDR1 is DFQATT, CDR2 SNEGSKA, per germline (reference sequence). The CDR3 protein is CSASPDQETQYF. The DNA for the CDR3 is TGCAGTGCTAGTCCGGACCAAGAGACCCAGTACTTC.

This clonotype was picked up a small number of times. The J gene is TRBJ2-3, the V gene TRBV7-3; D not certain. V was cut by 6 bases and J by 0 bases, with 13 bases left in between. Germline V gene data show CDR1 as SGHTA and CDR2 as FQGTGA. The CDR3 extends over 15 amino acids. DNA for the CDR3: TGTGCCAGCAGTCCGACGGCACTAAGCACAGATACGCAGTATTTT. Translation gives CASSPTALSTDTQYF.

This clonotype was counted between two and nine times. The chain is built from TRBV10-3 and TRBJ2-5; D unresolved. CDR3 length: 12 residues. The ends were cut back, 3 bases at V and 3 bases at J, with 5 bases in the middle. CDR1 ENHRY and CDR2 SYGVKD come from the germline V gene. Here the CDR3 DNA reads TGTGCCATCAGTGAAGGCAAAGAGACCCAGTACTTC. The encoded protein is CAISEGKETQYF.

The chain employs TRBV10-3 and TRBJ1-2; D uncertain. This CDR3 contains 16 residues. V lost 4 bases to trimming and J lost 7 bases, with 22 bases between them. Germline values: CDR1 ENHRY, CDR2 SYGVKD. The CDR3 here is CAISVGGRTSGSGYTF. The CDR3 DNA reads TGTGCCATCAGTGTCGGAGGGCGTACCTCGGGCTCTGGCTACACCTTC.

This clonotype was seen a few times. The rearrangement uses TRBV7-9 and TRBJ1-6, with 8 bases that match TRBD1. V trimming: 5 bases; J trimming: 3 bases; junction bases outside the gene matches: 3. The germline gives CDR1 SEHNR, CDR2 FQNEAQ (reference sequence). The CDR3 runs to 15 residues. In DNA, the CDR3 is TGTGCCAGCAGCGCGGGACAGGACTATAATTCACCCCTCCACTTT. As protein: CASSAGQDYNSPLHF.

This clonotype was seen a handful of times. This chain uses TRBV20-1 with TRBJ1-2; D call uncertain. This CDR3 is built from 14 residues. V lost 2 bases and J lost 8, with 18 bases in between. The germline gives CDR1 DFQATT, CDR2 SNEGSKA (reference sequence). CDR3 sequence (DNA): TGCAGTGCTAGATCGGTCTACCGGGTGGGAGGCTACACCTTC. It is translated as CSARSVYRVGGYTF.

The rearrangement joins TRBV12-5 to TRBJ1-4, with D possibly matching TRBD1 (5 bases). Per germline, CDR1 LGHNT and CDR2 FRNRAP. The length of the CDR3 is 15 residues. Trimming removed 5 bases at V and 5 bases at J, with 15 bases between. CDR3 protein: CASGLGTEKNEKLFF. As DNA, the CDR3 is TGTGCTAGTGGTCTAGGGACGGAGAAGAATGAAAAACTGTTTTTT.

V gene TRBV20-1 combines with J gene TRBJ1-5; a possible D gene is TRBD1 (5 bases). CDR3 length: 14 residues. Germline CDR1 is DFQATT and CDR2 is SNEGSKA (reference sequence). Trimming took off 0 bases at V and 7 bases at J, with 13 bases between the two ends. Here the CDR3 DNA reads TGCAGTGCTAGAGATCGGCAGGGACGGCAGCCCCAGCATTTT. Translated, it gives CSARDRQGRQPQHF.

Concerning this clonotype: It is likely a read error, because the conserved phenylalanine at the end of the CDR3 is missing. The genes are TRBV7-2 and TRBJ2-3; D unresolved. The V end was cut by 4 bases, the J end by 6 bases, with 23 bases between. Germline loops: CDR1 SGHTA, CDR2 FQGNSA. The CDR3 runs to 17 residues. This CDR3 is CASSSQASRSWADTQYI. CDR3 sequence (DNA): TGTGCCAGCAGCTCTCAGGCGTCGAGGAGCTGGGCGGATACGCAGTATATT.

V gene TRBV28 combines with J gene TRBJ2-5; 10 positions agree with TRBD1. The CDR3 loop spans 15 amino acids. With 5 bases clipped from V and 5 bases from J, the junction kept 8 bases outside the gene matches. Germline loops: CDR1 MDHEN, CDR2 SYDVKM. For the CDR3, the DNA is TGTGCCAGCAGTCGACAGGGACAGGGGCCGGAGACCCAGTACTTC. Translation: CASSRQGQGPETQYF.

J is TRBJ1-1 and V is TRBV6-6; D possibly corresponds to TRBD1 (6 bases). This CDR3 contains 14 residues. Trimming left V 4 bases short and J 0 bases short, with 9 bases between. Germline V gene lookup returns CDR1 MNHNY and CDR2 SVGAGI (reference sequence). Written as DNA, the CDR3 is TGTGCCAGCAGTTTACAGGGCTTGAACACTGAAGCTTTCTTT. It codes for CASSLQGLNTEAFF.

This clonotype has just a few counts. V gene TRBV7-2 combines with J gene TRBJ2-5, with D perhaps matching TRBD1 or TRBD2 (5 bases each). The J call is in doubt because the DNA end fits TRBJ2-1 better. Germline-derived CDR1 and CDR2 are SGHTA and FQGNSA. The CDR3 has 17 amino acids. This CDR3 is CASSFPRGLQLNNEQFF. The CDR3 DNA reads TGTGCCAGCAGCTTCCCACGGGGCCTTCAGCTAAACAATGAGCAGTTCTTC.

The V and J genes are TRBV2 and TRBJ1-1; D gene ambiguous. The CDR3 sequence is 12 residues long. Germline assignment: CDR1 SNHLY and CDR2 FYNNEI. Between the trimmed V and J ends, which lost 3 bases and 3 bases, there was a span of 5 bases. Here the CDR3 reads CASSDGDTEAFF. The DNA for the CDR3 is TGTGCCAGCAGTGATGGGGACACTGAAGCTTTCTTT.

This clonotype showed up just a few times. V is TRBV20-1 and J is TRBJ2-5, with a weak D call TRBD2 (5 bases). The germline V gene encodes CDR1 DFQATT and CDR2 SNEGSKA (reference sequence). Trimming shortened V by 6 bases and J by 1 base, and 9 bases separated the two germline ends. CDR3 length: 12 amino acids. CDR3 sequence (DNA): TGCAGTGCCCAGAGGGCCCAAGAGACCCAGTACTTC. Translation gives CSAQRAQETQYF.

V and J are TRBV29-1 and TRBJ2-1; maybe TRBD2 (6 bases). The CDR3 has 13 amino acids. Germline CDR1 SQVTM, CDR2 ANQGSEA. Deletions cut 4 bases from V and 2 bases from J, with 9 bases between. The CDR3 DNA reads TGCAGCGTTGGTCTAGCGACCTACAATGAGCAGTTCTTC. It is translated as CSVGLATYNEQFF.

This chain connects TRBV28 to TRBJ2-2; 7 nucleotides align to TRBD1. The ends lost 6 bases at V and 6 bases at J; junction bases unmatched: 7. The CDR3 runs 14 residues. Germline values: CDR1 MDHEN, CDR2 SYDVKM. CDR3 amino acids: CASRQQGKSGELFF. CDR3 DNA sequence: TGTGCCAGCAGGCAACAGGGGAAATCCGGGGAGCTGTTTTTT.

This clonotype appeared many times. The CDR3 reads CSVEKDRGTEAFF. DNA of the CDR3: TGCAGCGTTGAGAAGGACAGGGGCACTGAAGCTTTCTTT. The chain uses TRBV29-1 and TRBJ1-1, with 9 bases identical to TRBD1. The ends lost 3 bases at V and 4 bases at J; junction bases unmatched: 3. The CDR3 spans 13 residues. Germline CDR1 reads SQVTM; CDR2 reads ANQGSEA. Based on the CDR3 plus reference TRBV29-1 and TRBJ1-1, the full variable domain is SAVISQKPSRDICQRGTSLTIQCQVDSQVTMMFWYRQQPGQSLTLIATANQGSEATYESGFVIDKFPISRPNLTFSTLTVSNMSPEDSSIYLCSVEKDRGTEAFFGQGTRLTVV.

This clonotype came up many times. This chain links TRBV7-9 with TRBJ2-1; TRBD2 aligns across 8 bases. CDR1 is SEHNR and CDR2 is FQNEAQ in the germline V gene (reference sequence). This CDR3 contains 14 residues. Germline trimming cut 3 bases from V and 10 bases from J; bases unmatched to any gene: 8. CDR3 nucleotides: TGTGCCAGCAGCTTCCGGGAGGGGCATTACGAGCAGTTCTTC. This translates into CASSFREGHYEQFF.

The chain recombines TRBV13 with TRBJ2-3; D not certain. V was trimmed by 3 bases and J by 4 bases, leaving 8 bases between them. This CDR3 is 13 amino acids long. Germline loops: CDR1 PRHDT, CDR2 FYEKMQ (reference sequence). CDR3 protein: CASSFSSSDTQYF. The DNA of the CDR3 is TGTGCCAGCAGCTTCTCATCCTCAGATACGCAGTATTTT.